The 23 T cell receptor beta chains in this list originate from one sample, sequenced in a study of early T cells in non-severe SARS-CoV-2 infection. TCRdb re-analysed the 5' RACE reads in MiXCR, keeping a single row per CDR3 protein. Of about 49,000 distinct CDR3 sequences listed, 4% to 5% are singletons. The sequenced sample was whole blood. Every receptor here comes from an adult who was a healthcare worker with PCR-confirmed SARS-CoV-2 infection or an uninfected control (not recorded which).

This clonotype was seen a handful of times. A read error is possible here, since a much larger clone lies one base away. The gene calls are TRBV27 and TRBJ1-6; maybe TRBD1 (6 bases). This CDR3 spans 14 amino acids. V lost 5 bases and J 7 bases, leaving 12 bases between the germline ends. The germline CDR1 and CDR2 sequences are MNHEY and SMNVEV (reference sequence). The CDR3 sequence: CASSPGTWNSPLHF. CDR3 in DNA: TGTGCCAGCAGTCCTGGGACATGGAATTCACCCCTCCACTTT.

This clonotype was seen repeatedly, ten times or more. This sequence joins TRBV19 and TRBJ1-1; no clear D gene. This CDR3 is built from 13 residues. In germline, CDR1 is LNHDA, CDR2 SQIVND (reference sequence). The ends were cut back, 4 bases at V and 0 bases at J, with 6 bases in the middle. The CDR3 loop reads CASSNSMNTEAFF. The CDR3 coding sequence is TGTGCCAGTAGTAACAGTATGAACACTGAAGCTTTCTTT.

This clonotype has a count of ten or more. This chain connects TRBV5-1 to TRBJ2-5, with TRBD1 identical over 9 bases. Germline V gene sequence: CDR1 SGHRS, CDR2 YFSETQ. The CDR3 runs to 15 residues. V trimming: 4 bases; J trimming: 2 bases; junction bases outside the gene matches: 6. The CDR3 DNA sequence: TGCGCCAGCAGCCCTTCACAGGGGGCTCAAGAGACCCAGTACTTC. Protein: CASSPSQGAQETQYF.

At least ten counts were recorded for this clonotype. This chain links TRBV14 with TRBJ1-3; D not certain. From germline, CDR1 is SGHDN and CDR2 FVKESK. The V gene lost 6 bases and the J gene lost 0 bases, with 12 bases spanning the gap. The CDR3 consists of 15 residues. The CDR3 is CASSQREDSGNTIYF. As DNA, the CDR3 is TGTGCCAGCAGTCAAAGGGAGGACTCTGGAAACACCATATATTTT.

In its sample, this clonotype was seen many times. This sequence joins TRBV4-1 and TRBJ2-2; D remains unclear. The germline CDR1 and CDR2 sequences are MGHRA and YSYEKL. V shed 0 bases and J shed 4 bases, with 9 bases lying between them. The CDR3 has 15 amino acids. CDR3 in amino acids: CASSQESSVTGELFF. CDR3 in DNA: TGCGCCAGCAGCCAAGAAAGTAGTGTCACCGGGGAGCTGTTTTTT.

This clonotype was counted at least ten times. The chain is built from TRBV29-1 and TRBJ2-4, with D hard to call. CDR1 is SQVTM and CDR2 is ANQGSEA in the germline V gene. The CDR3 length is 12 residues. V lost 6 bases and J 8 bases, leaving 14 bases between the germline ends. In DNA, the CDR3 is TGCAGCGTAAACCCGGGCCGGGACATTCAGTACTTC. The encoded protein is CSVNPGRDIQYF.

This clonotype was counted at least ten times. This chain's CDR3 is CASSILADINEQFF. CDR3 coding DNA: TGTGCCAGTAGTATCCTAGCGGATATCAATGAGCAGTTCTTC. The chain joins TRBV19 to TRBJ2-1; 7 bases match TRBD2. The ends lost 3 bases at V and 6 bases at J; junction bases unmatched: 5. Germline CDR1 and CDR2: LNHDA and SQIVND (reference sequence). This CDR3 contains 14 residues.

This clonotype was seen ten or more times. This chain joins TRBV20-1 and TRBJ1-5; D gene unclear. Germline V gene sequence: CDR1 DFQATT, CDR2 SNEGSKA (reference sequence). V was pared by 0 bases and J by 0 bases, with 9 bases between. The CDR3 sequence is 15 residues long. CDR3: CSARDPLNSNQPQHF. The CDR3 coding sequence is TGCAGTGCTAGAGATCCGTTGAATAGCAATCAGCCCCAGCATTTT.

The rearrangement links TRBV20-1 to TRBJ1-1; D not certain. The V gene's germline CDR1 is DFQATT and CDR2 SNEGSKA (reference sequence). V was clipped by 5 bases and J by 7 bases, with 14 bases between them. The CDR3 totals 12 residues. The CDR3 nucleotides are TGCAGTGCTCCGGACGTTCTTATTGAAGCTTTCTTT. Translating it yields CSAPDVLIEAFF.

This clonotype was counted ten times or more. CDR3 bases: TGCGCCAGCAACGACAGGGGACTCGTTAGCACCTACGAGCAGTACTTC. As protein: CASNDRGLVSTYEQYF. The V gene is TRBV10-2, the J gene TRBJ2-7, with TRBD1 matching 8 bases. Germline loops: CDR1 WSHSY, CDR2 SAAADI. The CDR3 consists of 16 residues. V trimming: 7 bases; J trimming: 2 bases; junction bases outside the gene matches: 13.

This clonotype was counted at least ten times. The gene calls are TRBV7-9 and TRBJ1-2, with D possibly matching TRBD1 (5 bases). Germline values: CDR1 SEHNR, CDR2 FQNEAQ (reference sequence). The CDR3 contains 13 residues. Trimming took off 5 bases at V and 4 bases at J, with 11 bases between the two ends. The CDR3 reads CASSHDSIYGYTF. DNA for the CDR3: TGTGCCAGCAGCCACGACAGCATCTATGGCTACACCTTC.

This clonotype was detected many times. The chain links TRBV4-3 to TRBJ1-5; 7 bases fit TRBD1. Per the germline V gene, CDR1 is LGHNA and CDR2 is YSLEER. Losses at the gene ends were 0 bases for V and 4 bases for J; bases not matched to a gene: 3. The CDR3 is made up of 15 amino acids. The CDR3 spells CASSQDGTDNQPQHF. The CDR3 region has the DNA TGCGCCAGCAGCCAAGATGGGACAGATAATCAGCCCCAGCATTTT.

In this sample, this clonotype turned up many times. The V and J genes are TRBV5-4 and TRBJ2-3; 7 bases are shared with TRBD1. This CDR3 has 14 residues. V lost 9 bases and J lost 0; bases outside the gene matches: 7. The germline V gene has CDR1 SGHNT and CDR2 YYREEE (reference sequence). The CDR3 region is CATGGPSSTDTQYF. The CDR3 DNA sequence: TGTGCCACAGGGGGACCCTCTAGCACAGATACGCAGTATTTT.

At least ten counts were recorded for this clonotype. The chain combines TRBV5-1 with TRBJ1-1, with D uncertain. CDR1 and CDR2 from the germline V gene are SGHRS and YFSETQ. The V and J ends lost 4 bases and 4 bases respectively, with 14 bases between them. CDR3 length equals 14 residues. As DNA, the CDR3 is TGCGCCAGCAGCCCCGGTCCTCCGAGCACTGAAGCTTTCTTT. This encodes CASSPGPPSTEAFF.

This clonotype was observed many times. V gene TRBV7-8 combines with J gene TRBJ2-1, with a tentative D call TRBD2 (6 bases). Germline V gene lookup returns CDR1 SGHVS and CDR2 FQNEAQ. The V end lost 4 bases, the J end lost 6 bases, and 10 bases lay between the germline ends. This CDR3 spans 13 amino acids. The CDR3 DNA is TGTGCCAGCAGCTCACCAGCGGGCAATGAGCAGTTCTTC. Protein product: CASSSPAGNEQFF.

This clonotype was observed at least ten times. The chain has TRBV12-3 or TRBV12-4 and TRBJ2-7, with 8 bases aligning to TRBD1. CDR3 length equals 15 residues. The V segment lost 6 bases and the J segment 0 bases; nucleotides outside the gene matches: 7. The CDR3 reads CASSTGQGFSYEQYF. CDR3 coding DNA: TGTGCCAGCAGCACCGGACAGGGATTCTCCTACGAGCAGTACTTC.

This clonotype came up a few times. The chain is built from TRBV11-3 and TRBJ2-3; TRBD2 agrees at 13 bases. This CDR3 contains 18 residues. CDR1 is SGHNT and CDR2 is YENEEA in the germline V gene. Trimming cost V 1 base and J 4 bases; bases outside gene matches: 8. CDR3 sequence reads: CASSLGIGTSGIADTQYF. DNA for the CDR3: TGTGCCAGCAGCTTAGGGATCGGGACTAGCGGGATTGCAGATACGCAGTATTTT.

This clonotype appeared many times. The chain has TRBV20-1 and TRBJ1-2; 7 nucleotides agree with TRBD1. The CDR3 spans 12 residues. Looked up from germline, CDR1 is DFQATT and CDR2 is SNEGSKA (reference sequence). With 6 bases clipped from V and 4 bases from J, the junction kept 5 bases outside the gene matches. The CDR3 here is CSATTGSYGYTF. DNA for the CDR3: TGCAGTGCAACGACAGGGTCCTATGGCTACACCTTC.

This clonotype came up many times. The chain joins TRBV7-2 to TRBJ2-3; D gene unclear. Trimming left V 6 bases short and J 4 bases short, with 8 bases between. Germline assignment: CDR1 SGHTA and CDR2 FQGNSA. This CDR3 contains 12 residues. Here the CDR3 reads CASREAADTQYF. In DNA form, the CDR3 reads TGTGCCAGCAGAGAAGCAGCAGATACGCAGTATTTT. The variable domain in full, completed from reference TRBV7-2 and TRBJ2-3, reads GAGVSQSPSNKVTEKGKDVELRCDPISGHTALYWYRQSLGQGLEFLIYFQGNSAPDKSGLPSDRFSAERTGGSVSTLTIQRTQQEDSAVYLCASREAADTQYFGPGTRLTVL.

Ten or more counts support this clonotype. This rearrangement joins TRBV29-1 to TRBJ2-3; 10 bases match TRBD2. The CDR3 covers 16 residues. J gave up 0 bases and V 4 bases, and 7 bases lay outside the gene matches. Germline V gene data show CDR1 as SQVTM and CDR2 as ANQGSEA. CDR3 DNA: TGCAGCGTTGCTAGCGGGGGCGGGTCCAGCACAGATACGCAGTATTTT. Its protein is CSVASGGGSSTDTQYF.

In this sample, this clonotype turned up many times. The V and J genes are TRBV9 and TRBJ2-2, with 8 bases aligning to TRBD1. Germline trimming cut 0 bases from V and 1 base from J; bases unmatched to any gene: 2. CDR1 is SGDLS and CDR2 is YYNGEE in the germline V gene. The CDR3 is 16 amino acids. CDR3 DNA: TGTGCCAGCAGCGTAGCAGGGGGCGGGAACACCGGGGAGCTGTTTTTT. Amino acids: CASSVAGGGNTGELFF. Supplemented by reference TRBV9 and TRBJ2-2, the full variable domain reads DSGVTQTPKHLITATGQRVTLRCSPRSGDLSVYWYQQSLDQGLQFLIQYYNGEERAKGNILERFSAQQFPDLHSELNLSSLELGDSALYFCASSVAGGGNTGELFFGEGSRLTVL.

The J gene is TRBJ2-7, the V gene TRBV5-6, with D perhaps given as TRBD1 or TRBD2 (5 bases each). This CDR3 has 12 residues. Trimming cost V 4 bases and J 6 bases, with 11 bases left between them. Germline CDR1 SGHDT, CDR2 YYEEEE. CDR3 residues: CASSQGTAEQYF. The CDR3 DNA reads as TGTGCCAGCAGCCAAGGGACGGCCGAGCAGTACTTC.

This clonotype showed up many times. This chain links TRBV3-1 with TRBJ1-1; 7 bases match TRBD1. Germline V gene sequence: CDR1 LGHDT, CDR2 YNNKEL (reference sequence). The trim removed 0 bases at V and 0 bases at J, leaving 22 bases unmatched. The CDR3 extends over 22 amino acids. The CDR3 coding sequence is TGTGCCAGCAGCCAAGACCGTGACTTTCCGGAGGGGGACAGCCTTATGAACACTGAAGCTTTCTTT. Translation gives CASSQDRDFPEGDSLMNTEAFF. The whole variable domain, filled in from reference TRBV3-1 and TRBJ1-1, reads DTAVSQTPKYLVTQMGNDKSIKCEQNLGHDTMYWYKQDSKKFLKIMFSYNNKELIINETVPNRFSPKSPDKAHLNLHINSLELGDSAVYFCASSQDRDFPEGDSLMNTEAFFGQGTRLTVV.